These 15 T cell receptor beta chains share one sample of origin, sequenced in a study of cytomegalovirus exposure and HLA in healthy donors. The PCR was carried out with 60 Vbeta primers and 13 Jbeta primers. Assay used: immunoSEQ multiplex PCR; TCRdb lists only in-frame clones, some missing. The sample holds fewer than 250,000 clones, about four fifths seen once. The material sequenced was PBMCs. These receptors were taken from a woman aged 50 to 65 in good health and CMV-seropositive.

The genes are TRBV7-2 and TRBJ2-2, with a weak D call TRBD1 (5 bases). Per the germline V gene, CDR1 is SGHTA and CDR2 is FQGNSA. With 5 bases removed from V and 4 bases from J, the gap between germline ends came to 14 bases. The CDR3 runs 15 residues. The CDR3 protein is CASSPRGRATGELFF. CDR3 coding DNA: TGTGCCAGCAGCCCTAGGGGCAGGGCCACCGGGGAGCTGTTTTTT.

The chain's CDR3 is CASSPKGSHYGYTF. The CDR3 DNA sequence: TGTGCCAGCAGCCCCAAGGGGTCGCACTATGGCTACACCTTC. The chain uses TRBV11-2 and TRBJ1-2, with D possibly TRBD1 on 5 matching bases. Trimming took off 5 bases at V and 3 bases at J, with 13 bases between the two ends. CDR1 is SGHAT and CDR2 is FQNNGV in the germline V gene. CDR3 size: 14 residues.

DNA for the CDR3: TGCAGCGTCACCACTGGACAGGGAAACTATGGCTACACCTTC. It specifies CSVTTGQGNYGYTF. This chain uses TRBV29-1 with TRBJ1-2; 8 bases match TRBD1. The germline V gene encodes CDR1 SQVTM and CDR2 ANQGSEA. The CDR3 is 14 amino acids. V shed 6 bases and J 2 bases; nucleotides not matched to a gene: 8.

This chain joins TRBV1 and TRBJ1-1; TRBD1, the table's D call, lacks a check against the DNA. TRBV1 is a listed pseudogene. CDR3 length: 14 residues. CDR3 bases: TGCACCAGCAGCCAATACCCAACAAACACTGAAGCTTTCTTT. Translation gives CTSSQYPTNTEAFF.

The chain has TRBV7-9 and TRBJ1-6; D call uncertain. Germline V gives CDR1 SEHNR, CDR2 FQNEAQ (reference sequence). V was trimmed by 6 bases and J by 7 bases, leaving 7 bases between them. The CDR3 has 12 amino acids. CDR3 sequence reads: CASRHPNSPLHF. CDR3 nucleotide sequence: TGTGCCAGCAGACACCCCAATTCACCCCTCCACTTT.

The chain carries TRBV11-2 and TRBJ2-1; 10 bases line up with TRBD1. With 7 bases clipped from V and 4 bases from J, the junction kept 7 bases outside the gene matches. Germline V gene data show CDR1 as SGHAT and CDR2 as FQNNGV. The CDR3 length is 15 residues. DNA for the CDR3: TGTGCCAGCAACGACCCGGGACAGGGGTACAATGAGCAGTTCTTC. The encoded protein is CASNDPGQGYNEQFF.

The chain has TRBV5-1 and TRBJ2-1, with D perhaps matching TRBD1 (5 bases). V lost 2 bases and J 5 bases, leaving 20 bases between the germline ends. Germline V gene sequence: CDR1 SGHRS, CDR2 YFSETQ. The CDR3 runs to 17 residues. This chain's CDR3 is CASSFVRQHNIHNEQFF. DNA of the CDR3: TGCGCCAGCAGCTTTGTGAGACAGCATAATATACACAATGAGCAGTTCTTC.

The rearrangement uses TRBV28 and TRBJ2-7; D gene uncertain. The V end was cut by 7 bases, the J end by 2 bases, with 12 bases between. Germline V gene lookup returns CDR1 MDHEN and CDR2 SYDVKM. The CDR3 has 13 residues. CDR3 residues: CASTRIAPYEQYF. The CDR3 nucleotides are TGTGCCAGCACCAGGATTGCCCCCTACGAGCAGTACTTC.

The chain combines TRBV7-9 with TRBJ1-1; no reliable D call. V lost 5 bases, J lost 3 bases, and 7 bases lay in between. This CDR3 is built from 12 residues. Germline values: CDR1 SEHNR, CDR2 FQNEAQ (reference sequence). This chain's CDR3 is CASSPSDTEAFF. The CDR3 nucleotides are TGTGCCAGCAGCCCCTCAGACACTGAAGCTTTCTTT.

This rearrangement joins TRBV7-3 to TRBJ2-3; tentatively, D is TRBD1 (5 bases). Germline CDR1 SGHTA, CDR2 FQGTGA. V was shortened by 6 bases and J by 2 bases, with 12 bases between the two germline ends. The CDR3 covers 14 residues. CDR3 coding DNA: TGTGCCAGCAGACCTGACAGCAACACAGATACGCAGTATTTT. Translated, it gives CASRPDSNTDTQYF. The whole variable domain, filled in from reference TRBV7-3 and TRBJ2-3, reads GAGVSQTPSNKVTEKGKYVELRCDPISGHTALYWYRQSLGQGPEFLIYFQGTGAADDSGLPNDRFFAVRPEGSVSTLKIQRTERGDSAVYLCASRPDSNTDTQYFGPGTRLTVL.

The CDR3: CASSPLAGSSGNTIYF. CDR3 nucleotides: TGTGCCAGCAGCCCGCTAGCAGGCAGTTCGGGAAACACCATATATTTT. The chain combines TRBV9 with TRBJ1-3; no definite D call. CDR3 length: 16 residues. Trimming pared 4 bases from V and 4 bases from J, leaving 18 bases between. Germline CDR1 reads SGDLS; CDR2 reads YYNGEE.

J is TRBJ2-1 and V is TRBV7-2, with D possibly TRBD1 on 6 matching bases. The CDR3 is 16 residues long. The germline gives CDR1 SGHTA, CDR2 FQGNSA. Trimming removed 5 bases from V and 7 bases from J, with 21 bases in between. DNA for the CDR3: TGTGCCAGCAGCCCTCTCTTCGGGGCAGGGACAAATGAGCAGTTCTTC. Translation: CASSPLFGAGTNEQFF.

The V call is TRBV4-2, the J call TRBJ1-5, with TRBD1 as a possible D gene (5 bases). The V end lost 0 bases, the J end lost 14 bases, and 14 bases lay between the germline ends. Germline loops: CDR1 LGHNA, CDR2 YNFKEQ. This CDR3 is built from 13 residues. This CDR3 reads CASSQEGGKTKHF. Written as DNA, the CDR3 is TGTGCCAGCAGCCAAGAGGGGGGTAAAACAAAGCATTTT.

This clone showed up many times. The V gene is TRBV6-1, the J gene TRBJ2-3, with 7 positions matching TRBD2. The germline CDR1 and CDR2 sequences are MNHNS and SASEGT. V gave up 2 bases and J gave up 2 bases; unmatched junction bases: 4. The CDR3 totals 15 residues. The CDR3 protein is CASSELAGNTDTQYF. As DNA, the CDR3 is TGTGCCAGCAGTGAATTAGCGGGCAACACAGATACGCAGTATTTT.

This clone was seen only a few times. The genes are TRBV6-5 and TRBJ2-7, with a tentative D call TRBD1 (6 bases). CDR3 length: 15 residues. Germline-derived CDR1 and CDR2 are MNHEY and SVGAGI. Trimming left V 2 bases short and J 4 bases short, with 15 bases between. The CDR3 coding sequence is TGTGCCAGCAGTTACGCACCCACAGGGTCTTACGAGCAGTACTTC. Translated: CASSYAPTGSYEQYF.